A selection of T cell receptor beta chains follows, all from one sample in a study of read filtering for tumor transcriptome and immune sequencing. TCRdb analysed the reads with MiXCR anew, one entry per CDR3 protein. The profile shows roughly 130,000 distinct CDR3 sequences, 10% to 15% of them singletons. The specimen was a population of CD138-negative cells sorted from bone marrow. Receptors were obtained from a donor at least 40 years old with multiple myeloma. CDR3s include the opening cysteine and the closing phenylalanine or tryptophan. Each record gives: CDR3 protein, CDR3 DNA, clone size, J gene, V gene, D gene. D genes are given only for firm matches. The size entry is marked missing in some rows and otherwise reads once, few, many or a size class.

CASSIRTDQETQYF,TGTGCCAGTAGTATCCGGACAGACCAAGAGACCCAGTACTTC,-,TRBJ2-5,TRBV19,-
CASSRRAAAYEQYF,TGTGCCAGCAGCCGGCGGGCAGCTGCCTACGAGCAGTACTTC,few,TRBJ2-7,TRBV7-8,-
CASSGTGASQETQYF,TGCGCCAGCAGCGGGACAGGTGCATCTCAAGAGACCCAGTACTTC,-,TRBJ2-5,TRBV5-1,TRBD1
CASSPDTYTGELFF,TGTGCCAGCAGCCCAGACACGTACACCGGGGAGCTGTTTTTT,many,TRBJ2-2,TRBV7-2,-
CSVASAYGGADTQYF,TGCAGCGTTGCAAGTGCGTATGGGGGCGCAGATACGCAGTATTTT,many,TRBJ2-3,TRBV29-1,-
CASRVQGNEQFF,TGTGCCAGCAGGGTACAGGGAAATGAGCAGTTCTTC,many,TRBJ2-1,TRBV12-3/TRBV12-4,-
CAWKTYQWNTEAFF,TGTGCCTGGAAGACATACCAGTGGAACACTGAAGCTTTCTTT,many,TRBJ1-1,TRBV30,-
CASRAGRTNSNQPQHF,TGTGCCAGCAGAGCCGGACGGACAAATAGCAATCAGCCCCAGCATTTT,many,TRBJ1-5,TRBV2,-
CASSERTAPQETQYF,TGTGCCAGCAGCGAGAGGACTGCCCCTCAAGAGACCCAGTACTTC,few,TRBJ2-5,TRBV9,-
CASSLAGGGAFLF,TGCGCCAGCAGCTTGGCCGGTGGCGGCGCCTTTCTCTTC,many,TRBJ1-2,TRBV5-1,-
CASSQRDRGGYGYTF,TGCGCCAGCAGCCAAAGGGACAGGGGTGGCTATGGCTACACCTTC,many,TRBJ1-2,TRBV4-1,TRBD1
CASSLDAGVVETQYF,TGTGCCAGCAGCTTAGATGCGGGAGTAGTGGAGACCCAGTACTTC,many,TRBJ2-5,TRBV11-2,TRBD2
CASSPKRGPSNETQYF,TGTGCCAGCAGCCCCAAGAGGGGGCCTAGTAACGAGACCCAGTACTTC,many,TRBJ2-5,TRBV21-1,-
CASSLGVLRPNEKLFF,TGTGCCAGCAGCTTGGGTGTCCTACGGCCTAATGAAAAACTGTTTTTT,few,TRBJ1-4,TRBV5-5,-
CASSHSLGTGRGDTEAFF,TGTGCCAGCAGCCACTCACTCGGGACAGGCCGGGGGGACACTGAAGCTTTCTTT,few,TRBJ1-1,TRBV4-2,TRBD1
CASSSGGWGLEGKKTQYF,TGTGCCAGCAGCTCCGGTGGGTGGGGACTAGAGGGGAAGAAGACCCAGTACTTC,many,TRBJ2-5,TRBV11-2,TRBD2
CVTQGPLYEQYF,TGTGTAACGCAGGGACCCCTCTACGAGCAGTACTTC,many,TRBJ2-7,TRBV27,-
CSARTGEVEQYF,TGCAGCGCCCGGACAGGGGAGGTCGAGCAGTACTTC,many,TRBJ2-7,TRBV29-1,TRBD1
CASSLGTGGETDTQYF,TGTGCCAGCAGCTTAGGAACAGGTGGCGAGACAGATACGCAGTATTTT,many,TRBJ2-3,TRBV7-2,-
CASSQLLDRGTDTQYF,TGTGCCAGCAGCCAACTTTTAGACAGGGGAACAGATACGCAGTATTTT,many,TRBJ2-3,TRBV4-2,TRBD1
CASSPIDANTGGLFF,TGTGCCAGTTCCCCCATAGATGCGAACACCGGGGGGCTGTTTTTT,-,TRBJ2-2,TRBV12-3/TRBV12-4,-
CASSEESRWSPLHF,TGTGCCAGCAGTGAGGAGAGTAGGTGGTCACCCCTCCACTTT,many,TRBJ1-6,TRBV2,-
CATAGGVYEQYF,TGTGCCACAGCGGGTGGTGTGTACGAGCAGTACTTC,-,TRBJ2-7,TRBV6-6,-
CASSFRGRALNEQFF,TGTGCCAGCAGTTTCCGCGGGAGGGCCCTCAATGAGCAGTTCTTC,many,TRBJ2-1,TRBV27,TRBD2
CASSLYSLRLHNEQFF,TGTGCCAGCAGCTTGTATTCACTACGACTTCACAATGAGCAGTTCTTC,many,TRBJ2-1,TRBV5-6,-
CASSRGLAKQETQYF,TGTGCCAGCAGCCGAGGACTAGCGAAACAAGAGACCCAGTACTTC,many,TRBJ2-5,TRBV3-1,TRBD2
CASSINSRRDEQFF,TGTGCCAGTAGTATAAACAGTCGGAGGGATGAGCAGTTCTTC,many,TRBJ2-1,TRBV19,-
CASSFAQGPGELFF,TGCGCCAGCTCATTTGCACAGGGGCCCGGGGAGCTGTTTTTT,many,TRBJ2-2,TRBV5-1,TRBD1
CASSPRLAGASEQYF,TGTGCCAGCAGTCCTCGACTAGCGGGAGCGTCCGAGCAGTACTTC,-,TRBJ2-7,TRBV28,TRBD2
CASSIQGVRETQYF,TGCGCCAGCAGCATACAGGGGGTTCGAGAGACCCAGTACTTC,-,TRBJ2-5,TRBV5-1,TRBD1
CASSLSRQPYNEQFF,TGTGCCAGCAGCTTGAGCAGGCAACCCTACAATGAGCAGTTCTTC,many,TRBJ2-1,TRBV5-6,-
CASSFGTGGAEQYF,TGTGCCAGCAGCTTCGGGACAGGGGGCGCCGAGCAGTACTTC,many,TRBJ2-7,TRBV7-8,TRBD1
CASRPRPAGELFF,TGTGCCAGCAGGCCTAGACCAGCCGGGGAGCTGTTTTTT,few,TRBJ2-2,TRBV2,-
CASSPTYRVGQPQHF,TGTGCCAGCAGTCCGACTTACAGGGTCGGGCAGCCCCAGCATTTT,many,TRBJ1-5,TRBV12-3/TRBV12-4,-
CASSEMGEKLFF,TGTGCCAGCAGTGAAATGGGTGAAAAACTGTTTTTT,-,TRBJ1-4,TRBV6-1,-
CASSRRISGQETQYF,TGTGCCAGCAGCCGCCGGATTTCGGGGCAAGAGACCCAGTACTTC,-,TRBJ2-5,TRBV7-9,-
CASSPNFSGRIHEQYF,TGTGCCAGCAGCCCAAATTTTAGCGGGAGGATCCACGAGCAGTACTTC,many,TRBJ2-7,TRBV7-3,TRBD2
CSASPGGTETQYF,TGCAGTGCTAGTCCGGGAGGGACAGAGACCCAGTACTTC,many,TRBJ2-5,TRBV20-1,TRBD2
CASSLGDRGNYGYTF,TGTGCCAGCAGCTTAGGCGACAGGGGGAACTATGGCTACACCTTC,-,TRBJ1-2,TRBV7-9,TRBD1
CASSKDRDAYEQYF,TGTGCCAGCAGCAAAGACAGGGATGCCTACGAGCAGTACTTC,many,TRBJ2-7,TRBV7-3,TRBD1
CSVNGGGSETQYF,TGCAGCGTGAATGGCGGGGGTTCTGAGACCCAGTACTTC,-,TRBJ2-5,TRBV29-1,TRBD2
CASRTTGTVDQPQHF,TGTGCCAGCAGGACGACAGGAACAGTGGATCAGCCCCAGCATTTT,-,TRBJ1-5,TRBV6-1,-
CSVELAGGPHEQYF,TGCAGCGTTGAGTTAGCGGGAGGGCCCCACGAGCAGTACTTC,-,TRBJ2-7,TRBV29-1,TRBD2
CASRMTGYAEAFF,TGTGCCAGCAGGATGACAGGGTACGCTGAAGCTTTCTTT,-,TRBJ1-1,TRBV6-5,TRBD1
CSAAHTGDGTGELFF,TGCAGCGCGGCCCATACGGGAGATGGTACCGGGGAGCTGTTTTTT,many,TRBJ2-2,TRBV29-1,-
CSARDPPKNEQFF,TGCAGTGCTAGAGATCCCCCTAAGAATGAGCAGTTCTTC,many,TRBJ2-1,TRBV20-1,-
CASSFPGGASPLHF,TGTGCCAGCAGCTTCCCCGGGGGCGCTTCACCCCTCCACTTT,-,TRBJ1-6,TRBV5-6,-
CASSLVPGDNEQFF,TGCGCCAGCAGCTTGGTACCTGGGGACAATGAGCAGTTCTTC,many,TRBJ2-1,TRBV5-1,-
CASRPGLTYEQYF,TGTGCCAGCAGACCGGGACTCACCTACGAGCAGTACTTC,many,TRBJ2-7,TRBV12-3/TRBV12-4,-
CASSHRDRAYEQYF,TGTGCCAGCAGCCACCGGGACCGAGCCTACGAGCAGTACTTC,few,TRBJ2-7,TRBV7-9,-